Shown below are 4 T cell receptor beta chains from a single sample sequenced in a study of blood T cells in healthy people across ages. Alongside a J-beta primer mix, a sample-barcoded 5' primer served in a second PCR lasting roughly 6 to 12 cycles. TCRdb ran MiXCR on the 5' RACE reads and lists one entry per CDR3 protein. The top ten hold about 20% of the sample, which has 850,000 to 1,000,000 distinct CDR3 sequences, just over 50% seen once. The sequenced sample was blood. These receptors came from a woman aged 55-70 years in good health.

The chain employs TRBV7-9 and TRBJ1-1; D call uncertain. Germline V gene lookup returns CDR1 SEHNR and CDR2 FQNEAQ (reference sequence). The CDR3 has 14 residues. V was pared by 5 bases and J by 1 base, with 11 bases between. The CDR3 reads CASSVVTSNTEAFF. CDR3 bases: TGTGCCAGCAGCGTTGTGACATCGAACACTGAAGCTTTCTTT. The whole variable domain, remainder taken from reference TRBV7-9 and TRBJ1-1, is DTGVSQNPRHKITKRGQNVTFRCDPISEHNRLYWYRQTLGQGPEFLTYFQNEAQLEKSRLLSDRFSAERPKGSFSTLEIQRTEQGDSAMYLCASSVVTSNTEAFFGQGTRLTVV.

A few counts support this clonotype. The chain combines TRBV28 with TRBJ2-3, with TRBD1 matching 8 bases. Germline V gene lookup returns CDR1 MDHEN and CDR2 SYDVKM. Trimming at V came to 2 bases and at J to 6 bases, leaving 4 bases not matched to a gene. The CDR3 covers 14 residues. This chain's CDR3 is CASSLGQGLDTQYF. CDR3 sequence (DNA): TGTGCCAGCAGTTTAGGACAGGGATTGGATACGCAGTATTTT.

DNA for the CDR3: TGTGCCAGCAGTTTATGGGACAGGGTCTACGAGCAGTACTTC. This translates into CASSLWDRVYEQYF. The V gene is TRBV28, the J gene TRBJ2-7; 8 bases match TRBD1. CDR1 is MDHEN and CDR2 is SYDVKM in the germline V gene. This CDR3 has 14 residues. Germline trimming cut 0 bases from V and 3 bases from J; bases unmatched to any gene: 1.

The chain employs TRBV12-3 or TRBV12-4 and TRBJ1-5; maybe TRBD1 (5 bases). The V and J ends lost 5 bases and 2 bases respectively, with 13 bases between them. The CDR3 has 15 residues. The DNA for the CDR3 is TGTGCCAGCAGTCCTTCAGGGTACGGCAATCAGCCCCAGCATTTT. It encodes CASSPSGYGNQPQHF.